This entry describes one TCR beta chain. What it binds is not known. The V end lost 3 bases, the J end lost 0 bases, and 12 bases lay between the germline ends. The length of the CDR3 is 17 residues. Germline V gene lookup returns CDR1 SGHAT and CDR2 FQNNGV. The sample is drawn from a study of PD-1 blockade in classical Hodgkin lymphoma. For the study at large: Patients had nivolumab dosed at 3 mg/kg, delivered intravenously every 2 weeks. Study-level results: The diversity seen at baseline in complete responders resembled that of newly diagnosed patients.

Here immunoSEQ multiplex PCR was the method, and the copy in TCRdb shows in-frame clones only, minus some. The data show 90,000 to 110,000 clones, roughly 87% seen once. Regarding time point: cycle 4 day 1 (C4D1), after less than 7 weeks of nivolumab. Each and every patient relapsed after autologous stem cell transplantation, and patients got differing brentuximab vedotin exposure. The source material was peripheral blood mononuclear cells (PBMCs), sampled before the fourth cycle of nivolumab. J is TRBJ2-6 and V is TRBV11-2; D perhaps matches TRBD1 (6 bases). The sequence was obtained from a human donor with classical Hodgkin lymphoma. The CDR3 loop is CASSFPTGSSGANVLTF. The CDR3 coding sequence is TGTGCCAGCAGCTTCCCCACAGGGAGCTCTGGGGCCAACGTCCTGACTTTC.